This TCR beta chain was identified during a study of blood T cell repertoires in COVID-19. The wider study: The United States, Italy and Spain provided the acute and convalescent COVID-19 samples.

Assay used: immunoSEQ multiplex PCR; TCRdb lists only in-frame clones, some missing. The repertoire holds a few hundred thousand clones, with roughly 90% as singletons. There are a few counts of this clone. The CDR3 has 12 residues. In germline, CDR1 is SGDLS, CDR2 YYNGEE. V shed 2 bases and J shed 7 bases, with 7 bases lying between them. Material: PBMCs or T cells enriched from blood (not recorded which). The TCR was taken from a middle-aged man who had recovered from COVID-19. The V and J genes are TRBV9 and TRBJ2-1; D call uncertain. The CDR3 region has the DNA TGTGCCAGCAGCGTCACCGGGAATGAGCAGTTCTTC. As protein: CASSVTGNEQFF.